This record concerns one TCR beta chain sequence. Its antigen is not yet known. Per-base qualities were not stored, and no clone one base away is much larger. This sample is part of a study of a mutant IDH1 vaccine in newly diagnosed glioma (dated by TCRdb to 2020 to 2023). With regard to the full study: Of the roughly 33 treated patients, approximately 62% were male and around 40% were female, and the mean age was roughly 40 years. Before enrollment, most patients had been given radiochemotherapy with temozolomide as standard therapy, while the rest had received either radiotherapy alone or temozolomide alone. Peripheral blood was collected at six visits: V03 (baseline), V05, V07, V10, V12 and V13. For exploratory analyses, approximately 23 treated patients had longitudinal TCRB deep sequencing done wherever samples were available. Overall study outcomes, separate from this receptor: No apparent relationship was observed between pseudoprogression and alterations in the top peripheral T cell clonotypes detected by TCRB sequencing. Availability determined which PBMC samples were chosen for TCRB deep sequencing. Immune responses induced by the vaccine were seen in over 90% of patients across multiple MHC alleles. The authors noted that analyses of patient blood samples could not be reproduced because of sample limitations.

The library was generated by the immunoSEQ multiplex PCR assay. Rearranged TCR beta chain sequences were amplified with the hsTCRB Kit following the manufacturer's protocol. An Illumina MiSeq was used to sequence the TCRB libraries. The source study handled its data this way. The proprietary platform of the kit vendor was used for demultiplexing, trimming and gene mapping. TCRdb took over this immuneACCESS table, retaining in-frame rearrangements with V and J assigned. Such tables are incomplete; in checked studies, under half of the missing clones stem from an unresolved V gene, and the remainder is unexplained. The V and J calls and the clone size are those of that table, but D and trimming were determined from the DNA. The sample profile shows 70,000 to 95,000 clones; about four fifths of them were found once. The top ten constitute about 5.6% of the sample. CDR1 and CDR2 (WSHSY, SAAADI) derive from the germline V gene. The CDR3 holds 15 amino acids from the cysteine to the phenylalanine. Only the CDR3 part of the read is kept: 45 bases, read in frame from the first base. The junction carries 17 bases between V and J, which are trimmed by 6 bases and 4 bases respectively.

Per the publication, the time point label means: baseline, week 1 (first vaccination visit). This specimen's treatment or condition label, per the study, means: pre-vaccination baseline after standard-of-care therapy. Donors had newly diagnosed WHO grade 3 or 4 IDH1-mutant astrocytomas with loss of nuclear ATRX. The samples were drawn from NOA16, a multicentre, single-arm, open-label phase I trial in Germany that tested a mutant IDH1 peptide vaccine in humans for the first time. For immunogenicity testing, the blood drawn at visit V03 was used as the baseline sample. The DNeasy Blood and Tissue Kit was used to extract genomic DNA from EDTA blood for TCRB sequencing.

The clonotype comes from a man in his forties with glioma. Some clones in this sample may be carry-over from other donors' samples. The specimen comprised PBMCs, sampled from a glioma patient treated with radiotherapy, temozolomide or both. The chain is made from TRBV10-2 and TRBJ2-3, with TRBD2 as a weak D call on 7 bases. The CDR3 corresponds to CASSVGGGLADTQYF. The nucleotide sequence is given as TGCGCCAGCAGCGTGGGGGGGGGCCTCGCAGATACGCAGTATTTT.